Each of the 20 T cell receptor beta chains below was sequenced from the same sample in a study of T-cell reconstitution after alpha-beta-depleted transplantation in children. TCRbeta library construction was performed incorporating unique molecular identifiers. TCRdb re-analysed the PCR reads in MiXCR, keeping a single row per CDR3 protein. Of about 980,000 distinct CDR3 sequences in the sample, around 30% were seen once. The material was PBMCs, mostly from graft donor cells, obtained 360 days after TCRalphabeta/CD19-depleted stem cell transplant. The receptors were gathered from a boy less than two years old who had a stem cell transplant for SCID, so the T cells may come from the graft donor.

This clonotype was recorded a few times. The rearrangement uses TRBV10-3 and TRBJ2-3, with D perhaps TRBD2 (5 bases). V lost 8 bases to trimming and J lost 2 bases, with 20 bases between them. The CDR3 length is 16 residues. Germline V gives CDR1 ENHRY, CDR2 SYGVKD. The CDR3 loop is CAIGGYEGHYTDTQYF. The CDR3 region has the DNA TGTGCCATCGGCGGCTATGAGGGCCACTACACAGATACGCAGTATTTT.

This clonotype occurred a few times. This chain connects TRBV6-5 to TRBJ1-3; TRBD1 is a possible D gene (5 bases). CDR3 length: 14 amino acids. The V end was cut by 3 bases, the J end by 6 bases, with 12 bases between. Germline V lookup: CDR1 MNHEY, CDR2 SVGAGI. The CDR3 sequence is CASSYADSANTIYF. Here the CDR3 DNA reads TGTGCCAGCAGTTATGCTGACAGTGCAAACACCATATATTTT.

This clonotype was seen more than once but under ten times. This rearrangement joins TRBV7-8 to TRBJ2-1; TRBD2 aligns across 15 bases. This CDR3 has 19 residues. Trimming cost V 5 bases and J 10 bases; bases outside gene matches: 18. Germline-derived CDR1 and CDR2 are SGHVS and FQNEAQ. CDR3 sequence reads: CASSPSRTSGGASLLEQFF. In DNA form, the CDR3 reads TGTGCCAGCAGCCCATCCCGGACTAGCGGGGGGGCCAGTTTACTCGAGCAGTTCTTC.

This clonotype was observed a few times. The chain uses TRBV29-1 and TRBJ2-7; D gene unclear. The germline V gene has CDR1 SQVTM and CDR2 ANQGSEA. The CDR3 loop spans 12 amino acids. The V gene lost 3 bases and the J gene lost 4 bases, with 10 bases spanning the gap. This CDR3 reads CSVEGIGYEQYF. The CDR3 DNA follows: TGCAGCGTTGAGGGGATAGGGTACGAGCAGTACTTC.

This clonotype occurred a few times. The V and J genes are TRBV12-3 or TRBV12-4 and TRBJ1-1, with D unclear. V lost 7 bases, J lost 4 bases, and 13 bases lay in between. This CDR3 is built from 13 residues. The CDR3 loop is CASTIAGSTEAFF. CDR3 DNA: TGTGCCAGCACCATCGCTGGGAGCACTGAAGCTTTCTTT.

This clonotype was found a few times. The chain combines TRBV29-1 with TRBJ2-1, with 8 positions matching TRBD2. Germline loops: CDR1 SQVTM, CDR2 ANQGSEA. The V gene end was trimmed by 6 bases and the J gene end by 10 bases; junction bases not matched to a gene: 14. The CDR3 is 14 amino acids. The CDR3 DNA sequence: TGCAGCGTCTTCCCGGGACTAGGGACCCAAGAGCAGTTCTTC. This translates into CSVFPGLGTQEQFF.

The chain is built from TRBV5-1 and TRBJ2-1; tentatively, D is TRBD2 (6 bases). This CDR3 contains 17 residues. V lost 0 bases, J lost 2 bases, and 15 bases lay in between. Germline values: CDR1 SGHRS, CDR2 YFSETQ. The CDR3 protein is CASSLGAGRRTYNEQFF. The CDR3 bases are TGCGCCAGCAGCTTGGGGGCAGGGAGGAGAACCTACAATGAGCAGTTCTTC.

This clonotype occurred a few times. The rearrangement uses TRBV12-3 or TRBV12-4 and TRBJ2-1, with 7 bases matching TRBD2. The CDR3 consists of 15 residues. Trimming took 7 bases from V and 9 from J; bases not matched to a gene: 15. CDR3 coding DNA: TGTGCCAGCATCCTGAGGTGGTTCGGGAGGAGTGAGCAGTTCTTC. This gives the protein CASILRWFGRSEQFF.

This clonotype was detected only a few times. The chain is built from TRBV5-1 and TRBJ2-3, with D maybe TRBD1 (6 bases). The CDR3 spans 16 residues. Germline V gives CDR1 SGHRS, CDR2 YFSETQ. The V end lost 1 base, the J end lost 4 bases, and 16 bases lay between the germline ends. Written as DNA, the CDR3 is TGCGCCAGCAGCTTGATGGTGGGGGCCAGTCCAGATACGCAGTATTTT. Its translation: CASSLMVGASPDTQYF.

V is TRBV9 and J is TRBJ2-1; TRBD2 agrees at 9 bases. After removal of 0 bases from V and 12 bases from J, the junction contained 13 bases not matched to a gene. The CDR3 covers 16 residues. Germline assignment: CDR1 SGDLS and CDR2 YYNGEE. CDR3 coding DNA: TGTGCCAGCAGCGTAGTAGCCGGTAGCGGGGGCACTCCGCAGTTCTTC. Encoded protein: CASSVVAGSGGTPQFF.

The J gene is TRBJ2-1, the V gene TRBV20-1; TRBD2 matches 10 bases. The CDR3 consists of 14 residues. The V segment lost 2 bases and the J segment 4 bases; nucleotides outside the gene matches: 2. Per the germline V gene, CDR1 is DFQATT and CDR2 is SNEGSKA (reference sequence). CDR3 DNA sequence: TGCAGTGCTAGAAAGCGGGGGGGATACAATGAGCAGTTCTTC. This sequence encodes CSARKRGGYNEQFF.

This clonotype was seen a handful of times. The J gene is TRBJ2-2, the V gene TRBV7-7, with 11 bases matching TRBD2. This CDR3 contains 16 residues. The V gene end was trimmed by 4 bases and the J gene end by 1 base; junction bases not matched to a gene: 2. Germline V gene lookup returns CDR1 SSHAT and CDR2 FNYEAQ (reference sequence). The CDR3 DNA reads TGTGCCAGCAGCTACGGGACTAGCGGGAACACCGGGGAGCTGTTTTTT. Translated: CASSYGTSGNTGELFF.

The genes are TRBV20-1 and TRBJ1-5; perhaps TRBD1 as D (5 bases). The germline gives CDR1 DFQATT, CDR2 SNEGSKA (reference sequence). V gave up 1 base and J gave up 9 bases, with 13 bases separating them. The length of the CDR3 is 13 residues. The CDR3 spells CSARVWGESPQHF. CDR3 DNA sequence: TGCAGTGCTAGAGTGTGGGGGGAGTCGCCCCAGCATTTT.

CDR3 protein: CASSSRGDSNQPQHF. The CDR3 DNA is TGTGCCAGCAGTTCCCGTGGGGACAGCAATCAGCCCCAGCATTTT. The J gene is TRBJ1-5, the V gene TRBV27, with D perhaps matching TRBD1 (5 bases). Germline CDR1 MNHEY, CDR2 SMNVEV (reference sequence). CDR3 length: 15 amino acids. The germline V and J ends were trimmed by 4 bases and 1 base, with 11 bases remaining between them.

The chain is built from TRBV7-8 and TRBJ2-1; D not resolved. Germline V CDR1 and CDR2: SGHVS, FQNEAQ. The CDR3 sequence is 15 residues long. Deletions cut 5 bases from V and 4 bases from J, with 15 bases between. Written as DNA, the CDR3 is TGTGCCAGCAGCGCCCGGACGGACCCTTACAATGAGCAGTTCTTC. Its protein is CASSARTDPYNEQFF.

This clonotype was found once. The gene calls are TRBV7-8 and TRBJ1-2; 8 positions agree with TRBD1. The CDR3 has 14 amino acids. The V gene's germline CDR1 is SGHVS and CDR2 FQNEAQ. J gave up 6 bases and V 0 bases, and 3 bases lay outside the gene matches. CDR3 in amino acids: CASSLAYRGDGYTF. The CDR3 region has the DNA TGTGCCAGCAGCTTAGCGTACAGGGGGGATGGCTACACCTTC.

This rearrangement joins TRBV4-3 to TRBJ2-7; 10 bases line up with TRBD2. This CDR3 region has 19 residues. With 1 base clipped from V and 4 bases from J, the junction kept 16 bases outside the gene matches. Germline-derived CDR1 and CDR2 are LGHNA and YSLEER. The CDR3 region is CASSQGVGALAGAKYEQYF. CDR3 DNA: TGCGCCAGCAGCCAAGGAGTTGGGGCCCTAGCGGGGGCCAAATACGAGCAGTACTTC.

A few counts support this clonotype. The CDR3 DNA reads as TGTGCCAGCAGAACCAGTGTCTCCTATAATTCACCCCTCCACTTT. Translating gives CASRTSVSYNSPLHF. The chain joins TRBV28 to TRBJ1-6; D remains ambiguous. The CDR3 is made up of 15 amino acids. Between the trimmed V and J ends, which lost 6 bases and 0 bases, there was a span of 9 bases. Germline CDR1 is MDHEN and CDR2 is SYDVKM.

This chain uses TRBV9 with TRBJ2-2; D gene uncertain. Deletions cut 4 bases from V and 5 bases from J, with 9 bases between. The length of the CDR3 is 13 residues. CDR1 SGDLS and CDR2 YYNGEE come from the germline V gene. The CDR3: CASSPGPTGELFF. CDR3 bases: TGTGCCAGCAGCCCCGGACCGACCGGGGAGCTGTTTTTT.

The CDR3 spells CASSQDIFSGGANTGELFF. The CDR3 DNA follows: TGCGCCAGCAGCCAAGATATCTTTTCTGGGGGAGCGAACACCGGGGAGCTGTTTTTT. The rearrangement joins TRBV4-3 to TRBJ2-2, with D perhaps being TRBD1 or TRBD2 (5 bases each). V lost 0 bases and J 0 bases, leaving 17 bases between the germline ends. This CDR3 has 19 amino acids. Germline V gene lookup returns CDR1 LGHNA and CDR2 YSLEER.